A selection of T cell receptor beta chains follows, all from one sample in a study of cytomegalovirus exposure and HLA in healthy donors. Measured with immunoSEQ multiplex PCR; TCRdb has only the in-frame clones, and not every one. Of 100,000 to 150,000 clones in the sample, roughly nine tenths are singletons; the top ten hold over 1%. Sequenced material: PBMCs. The receptors were sampled from a woman aged 18 to 35 in good health and CMV-seronegative. Both conserved end residues are part of each CDR3. A D gene is named only where the DNA matches it firmly. Clone size is stated in some rows and not others, as once, few, many or a class when expanded.

DNA: TGCGCCAGCAGCTTGTCTCGCGGGGACAATGAGCAGTTCTTC
CDR3: CASSLSRGDNEQFF
V: TRBV5-1
D: .
size: .
J: TRBJ2-1

DNA: TGTGCCAGCAGTGAAGGGGGGACACCTGCGAACACCGGGGAGCTGTTTTTT
CDR3: CASSEGGTPANTGELFF
V: TRBV6-1
D: .
size: once
J: TRBJ2-2

DNA: TGTGCCAGCAGCTTAGATTTTGGTCAGGGGGCTTCCTACGAGCAGTACTTC
CDR3: CASSLDFGQGASYEQYF
V: TRBV11-3
D: TRBD1
size: .
J: TRBJ2-7

DNA: TGTGCCATCAGTCTAGACAGACTCTATGGCTACACCTTC
CDR3: CAISLDRLYGYTF
V: TRBV10-3
D: .
size: .
J: TRBJ1-2

DNA: TGTGCCAGCTCACGATCCGGGACAGCGGTCGGGTCCCAGCATTTT
CDR3: CASSRSGTAVGSQHF
V: TRBV18
D: TRBD1
size: .
J: TRBJ1-5

DNA: TGTGCCAGTAGTATCGGACAGGGGGTCGCCTACGAGCAGTACTTC
CDR3: CASSIGQGVAYEQYF
V: TRBV19
D: TRBD1
size: .
J: TRBJ2-7

DNA: TGTGCCAGCAGTTACTCTATGGGGGCCTGGGAAAAACTGTTTTTT
CDR3: CASSYSMGAWEKLFF
V: TRBV6-5
D: .
size: .
J: TRBJ1-4

DNA: TGTGCCAGCAGTGAAGCCCCAAGGGGGAACACTGAAGCTTTCTTT
CDR3: CASSEAPRGNTEAFF
V: TRBV2
D: .
size: .
J: TRBJ1-1

DNA: TGCAGTGCTAGAGGACAGGCCGAAGCTTTCTTT
CDR3: CSARGQAEAFF
V: TRBV20-1
D: .
size: .
J: TRBJ1-1

DNA: TGTGCCAGCAGTGAAGTAGCGGACCGCTCCTACAATGAGCAGTTCTTC
CDR3: CASSEVADRSYNEQFF
V: TRBV6-1
D: .
size: once
J: TRBJ2-1

DNA: TGTGCCATCAGTGAGGGAGGAATTGGAAATAATTCACCCCTCCACTTT
CDR3: CAISEGGIGNNSPLHF
V: TRBV10-3
D: .
size: .
J: TRBJ1-6

DNA: TGTGTTAGCAGGGCCAGGGACTACGAGCAGTACTTC
CDR3: CVSRARDYEQYF
V: TRBV2
D: .
size: .
J: TRBJ2-7

DNA: TGTGCCAGCAGTTTCTCCAGTGGGCCGGGGTTTTATAGCAATCAGCCCCAGCATTTT
CDR3: CASSFSSGPGFYSNQPQHF
V: TRBV27
D: .
size: .
J: TRBJ1-5

DNA: TGTGCCAGCAGCGGAGATCCGGGACTGTACAATGAGCAGTTCTTC
CDR3: CASSGDPGLYNEQFF
V: TRBV9
D: .
size: .
J: TRBJ2-1

DNA: TGTGCCAGCAGCTGGGGGACAGTCTACGAGCAGTACTTC
CDR3: CASSWGTVYEQYF
V: TRBV5-6
D: TRBD1
size: .
J: TRBJ2-7

DNA: TGTGCCTCAGCGAACGTCGGTTCCTACGAGCAGTACTTC
CDR3: CASANVGSYEQYF
V: TRBV10-3
D: .
size: .
J: TRBJ2-7

DNA: TGTGCCAGCAGCTCCCTTATGGCGGGAGCACCCCTCCACTTT
CDR3: CASSSLMAGAPLHF
V: TRBV9
D: .
size: .
J: TRBJ1-6

DNA: TGTGCCAGCTCACCCCAGCGGGGGGGTTCCTACAATGAGCAGTTCTTC
CDR3: CASSPQRGGSYNEQFF
V: TRBV18
D: TRBD2
size: .
J: TRBJ2-1

DNA: TGCGCCAGCAGCAAAGGGGGCTCGAGCTCCTACAATGAGCAGTTCTTC
CDR3: CASSKGGSSSYNEQFF
V: TRBV5-1
D: TRBD1
size: .
J: TRBJ2-1

DNA: TGTGCCAGCAGCTTGGGGCAGGGTATGAACACTGAAGCTTTCTTT
CDR3: CASSLGQGMNTEAFF
V: TRBV5-5
D: .
size: .
J: TRBJ1-1

DNA: TGTGCCAGCAGCGACAGGGGGCGCGAGCAGTACTTC
CDR3: CASSDRGREQYF
V: TRBV5-6
D: TRBD1
size: medium-sized
J: TRBJ2-7

DNA: TGTGCCAGCAGCGTATCCACCCGCGGGACTCTGGGTTACACCTTC
CDR3: CASSVSTRGTLGYTF
V: TRBV9
D: .
size: .
J: TRBJ1-2

DNA: TGTGCCAGCTCACCAATATTGGTCTCGGACTATGGCTACACCTTC
CDR3: CASSPILVSDYGYTF
V: TRBV18
D: .
size: once
J: TRBJ1-2

DNA: TGTGCCAGCAGCCCTGGGACAGGGGGTTATGGCTACACCTTC
CDR3: CASSPGTGGYGYTF
V: TRBV6-5
D: TRBD1
size: .
J: TRBJ1-2

DNA: TGTGCCAGTAGTATAGTCCCGACTTCGGACACTGAAGCTTTCTTT
CDR3: CASSIVPTSDTEAFF
V: TRBV19
D: .
size: .
J: TRBJ1-1

DNA: TGTGCCAGCAAGGGTGAGGGAGCTCAACTGTTTTTT
CDR3: CASKGEGAQLFF
V: TRBV6-6
D: .
size: .
J: TRBJ1-4

DNA: TGTGCCAGCAGTTACACCTATGTGGAGACCCAGTACTTC
CDR3: CASSYTYVETQYF
V: TRBV6-5
D: .
size: .
J: TRBJ2-5

DNA: TGTGCCAGCAGTTTACCGGGCAATGAGCAGTTCTTC
CDR3: CASSLPGNEQFF
V: TRBV27
D: .
size: .
J: TRBJ2-1

DNA: TGTGCCAGTAGTACTGTCACAGGGGGCTGGGGGGGTTTCTTT
CDR3: CASSTVTGGWGGFF
V: TRBV19
D: TRBD1
size: .
J: TRBJ1-1

DNA: TGTGCCAGCAGCTTAATAGTGGGCAGTCGAAGGGAGAATCAGCCCCAGCATTTT
CDR3: CASSLIVGSRRENQPQHF
V: TRBV7-3
D: .
size: .
J: TRBJ1-5

DNA: TGTGCCAGCTCACCTCTGGGACTGAGGGAAACTGAAGCTTTCTTT
CDR3: CASSPLGLRETEAFF
V: TRBV18
D: .
size: once
J: TRBJ1-1

DNA: TGCGCCAGCAGCTTGGCCGGGATAGAGACCCAGTACTTC
CDR3: CASSLAGIETQYF
V: TRBV5-1
D: .
size: .
J: TRBJ2-5

DNA: TGTGCCAGCAGCTTAGAACAGAATTATGGCTACACCTTC
CDR3: CASSLEQNYGYTF
V: TRBV7-9
D: .
size: .
J: TRBJ1-2

DNA: TGTGCCAGCAGCTTGAATCGGAGAACTGAAGCTTTCTTT
CDR3: CASSLNRRTEAFF
V: TRBV5-6
D: .
size: .
J: TRBJ1-1

DNA: TGTGCCAGCAGCTCCGACAGCTATAATTCACCCCTCCACTTT
CDR3: CASSSDSYNSPLHF
V: TRBV7-9
D: .
size: .
J: TRBJ1-6

DNA: TGTGCCAGCAGCTTACGGGACAGGACCACTGAAGCTTTCTTT
CDR3: CASSLRDRTTEAFF
V: TRBV7-8
D: TRBD1
size: .
J: TRBJ1-1

DNA: TGTGCCAGCAGCCCCAGGACAGGGTCGGTCGGCTACACCTTC
CDR3: CASSPRTGSVGYTF
V: TRBV7-8
D: TRBD1
size: .
J: TRBJ1-2